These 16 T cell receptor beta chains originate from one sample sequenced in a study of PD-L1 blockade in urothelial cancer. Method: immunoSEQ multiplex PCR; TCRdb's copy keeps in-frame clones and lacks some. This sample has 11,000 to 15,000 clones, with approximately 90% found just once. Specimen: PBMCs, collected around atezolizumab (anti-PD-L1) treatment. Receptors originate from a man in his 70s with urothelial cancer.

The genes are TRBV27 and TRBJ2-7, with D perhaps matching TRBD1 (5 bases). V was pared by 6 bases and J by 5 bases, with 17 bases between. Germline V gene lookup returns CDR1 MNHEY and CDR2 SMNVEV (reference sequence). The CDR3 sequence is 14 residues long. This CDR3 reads CASSQPPGIHEQYF. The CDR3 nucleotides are TGTGCCAGCAGCCAACCCCCAGGGATCCACGAGCAGTACTTC.

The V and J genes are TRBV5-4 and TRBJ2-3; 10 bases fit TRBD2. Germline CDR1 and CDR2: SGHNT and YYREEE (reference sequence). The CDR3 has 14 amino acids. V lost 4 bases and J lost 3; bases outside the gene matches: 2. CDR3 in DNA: TGTGCCAGCAGCAGTAGCGGGGGGACAGATACGCAGTATTTT. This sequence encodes CASSSSGGTDTQYF.

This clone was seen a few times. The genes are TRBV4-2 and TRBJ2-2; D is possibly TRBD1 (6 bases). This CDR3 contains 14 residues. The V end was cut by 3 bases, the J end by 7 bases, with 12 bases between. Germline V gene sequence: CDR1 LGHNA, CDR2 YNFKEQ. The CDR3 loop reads CASSQSGEYGELFF. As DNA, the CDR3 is TGTGCCAGCAGCCAGTCAGGGGAGTACGGGGAGCTGTTTTTT.

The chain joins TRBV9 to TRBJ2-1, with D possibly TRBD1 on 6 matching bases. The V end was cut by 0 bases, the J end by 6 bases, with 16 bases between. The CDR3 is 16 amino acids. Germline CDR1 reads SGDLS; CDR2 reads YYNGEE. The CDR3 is CASSVATQGPFNEQFF. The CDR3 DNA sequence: TGTGCCAGCAGCGTAGCTACACAGGGCCCCTTCAATGAGCAGTTCTTC.

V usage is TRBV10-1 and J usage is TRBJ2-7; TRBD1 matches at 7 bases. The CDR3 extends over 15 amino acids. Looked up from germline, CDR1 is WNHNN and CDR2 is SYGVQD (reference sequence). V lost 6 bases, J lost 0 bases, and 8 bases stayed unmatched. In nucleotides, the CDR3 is TGCGCCAGCAGCGCCGACAGGGCGGGCTCCTACGAGCAGTACTTC. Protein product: CASSADRAGSYEQYF.

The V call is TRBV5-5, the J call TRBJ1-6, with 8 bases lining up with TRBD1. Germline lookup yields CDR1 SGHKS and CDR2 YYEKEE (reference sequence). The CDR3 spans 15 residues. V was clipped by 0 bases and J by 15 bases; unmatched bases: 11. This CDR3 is CASSLDLDRASHLHF. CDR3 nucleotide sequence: TGTGCCAGCAGCTTGGATCTGGACAGGGCTTCTCACCTCCACTTT.

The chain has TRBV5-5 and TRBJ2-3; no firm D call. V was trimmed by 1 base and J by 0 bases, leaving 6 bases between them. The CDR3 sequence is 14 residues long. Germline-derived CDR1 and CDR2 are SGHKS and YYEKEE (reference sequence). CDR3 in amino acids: CASSLLTSTDTQYF. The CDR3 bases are TGTGCCAGCAGCTTGCTCACTAGCACAGATACGCAGTATTTT.

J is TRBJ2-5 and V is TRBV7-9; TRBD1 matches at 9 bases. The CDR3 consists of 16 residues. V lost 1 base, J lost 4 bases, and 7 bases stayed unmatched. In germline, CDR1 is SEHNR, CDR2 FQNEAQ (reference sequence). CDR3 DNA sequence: TGTGCCAGCAGCTTAGGGACAGGGGATATAGGAGAGACCCAGTACTTC. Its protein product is CASSLGTGDIGETQYF.

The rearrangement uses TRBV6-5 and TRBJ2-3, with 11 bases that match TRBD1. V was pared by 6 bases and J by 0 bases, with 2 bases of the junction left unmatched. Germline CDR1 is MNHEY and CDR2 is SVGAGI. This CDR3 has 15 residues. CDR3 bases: TGTGCCAGCAGCAGGGACAGGGGGAGCACAGATACGCAGTATTTT. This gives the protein CASSRDRGSTDTQYF.

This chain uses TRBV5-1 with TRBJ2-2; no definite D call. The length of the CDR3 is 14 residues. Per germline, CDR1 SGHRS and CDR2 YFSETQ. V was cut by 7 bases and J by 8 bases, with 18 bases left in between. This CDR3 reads CASRDSGSTGELFF. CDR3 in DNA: TGCGCCAGCCGTGACTCCGGGTCCACGGGGGAGCTGTTTTTT.

CDR3 in amino acids: CASSQDYGGRVSTDTQYF. The CDR3 nucleotides read TGCGCCAGCAGCCAAGATTACGGGGGTCGGGTCAGCACAGATACGCAGTATTTT. The rearrangement links TRBV4-1 to TRBJ2-3; D possibly corresponds to TRBD2 (6 bases). The V and J ends lost 0 bases and 0 bases respectively, with 16 bases between them. This CDR3 spans 18 amino acids. CDR1 MGHRA and CDR2 YSYEKL come from the germline V gene.

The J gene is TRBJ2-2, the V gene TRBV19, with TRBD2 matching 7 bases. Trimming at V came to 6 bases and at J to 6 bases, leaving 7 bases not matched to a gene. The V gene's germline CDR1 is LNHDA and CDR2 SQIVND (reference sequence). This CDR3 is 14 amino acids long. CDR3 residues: CASSPPGRAGELFF. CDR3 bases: TGTGCCAGTAGCCCCCCTGGGAGGGCCGGGGAGCTGTTTTTT.

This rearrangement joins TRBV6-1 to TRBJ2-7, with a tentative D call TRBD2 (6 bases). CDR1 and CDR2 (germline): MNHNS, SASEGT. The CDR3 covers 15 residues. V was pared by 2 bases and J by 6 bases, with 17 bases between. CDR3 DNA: TGTGCCAGCAGTGAACCGGGACTCCTATTGGGCGAGCAGTACTTC. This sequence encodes CASSEPGLLLGEQYF.

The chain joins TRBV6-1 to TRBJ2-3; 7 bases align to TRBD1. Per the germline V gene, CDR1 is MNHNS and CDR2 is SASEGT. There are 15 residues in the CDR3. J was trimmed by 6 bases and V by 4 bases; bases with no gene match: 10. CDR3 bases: TGTGCCAGCAGTGTTGTACAGGGGTTAGGGGATACGCAGTATTTT. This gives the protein CASSVVQGLGDTQYF.

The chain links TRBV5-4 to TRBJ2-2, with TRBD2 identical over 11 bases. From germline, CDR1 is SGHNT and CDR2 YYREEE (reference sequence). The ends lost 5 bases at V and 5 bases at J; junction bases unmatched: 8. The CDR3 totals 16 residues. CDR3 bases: TGTGCCAGCAGACCCACTAGCGGGGGAATGACCGGGGAGCTGTTTTTT. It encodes CASRPTSGGMTGELFF.

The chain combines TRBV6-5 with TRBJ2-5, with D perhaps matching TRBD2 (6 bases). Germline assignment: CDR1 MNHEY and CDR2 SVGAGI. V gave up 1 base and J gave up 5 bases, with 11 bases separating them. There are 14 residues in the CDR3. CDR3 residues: CASSYLGGTETQYF. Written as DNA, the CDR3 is TGTGCCAGCAGTTACTTGGGCGGGACGGAGACCCAGTACTTC.